The 22 T cell receptor beta chains given below trace back to one sample, sequenced in a study of T cells in Graves' hyperthyroidism and ophthalmopathy. From RNA transcripts, TCR beta CDR3 regions were amplified. The HTBI primer set was used in a first-round RT-PCR of the TCR CDR3. Each CDR3 protein gets one entry after TCRdb re-called the multiplex PCR reads with MiXCR. This table has over 700,000 distinct CDR3 sequences, about 38% appearing once. Sequenced input: blood. Receptors originate from a man aged 18 to 35 with Graves' hyperthyroidism.

The J gene is TRBJ2-7, the V gene TRBV29-1, with 8 bases identical to TRBD2. The junction had 6 bases not matched to a gene; V was cut back by 8 bases and J by 0 bases. The germline V gene encodes CDR1 SQVTM and CDR2 ANQGSEA. There are 13 residues in the CDR3. The CDR3 sequence is CSSSGWNSYEQYF. CDR3 nucleotides: TGCAGCTCTAGCGGGTGGAACTCCTACGAGCAGTACTTC.

Remarks on this clonotype: It may be a read error: a sequence one base away is much more abundant. CDR3 protein: CASAQGQGVEKLFF. In nucleotides, the CDR3 is TGTGCCAGTGCCCAGGGACAGGGTGTCGAAAAACTGTTTTTT. V and J are TRBV19 and TRBJ1-4, with TRBD1 identical over 9 bases. V dropped 8 bases and J dropped 8; count of bases not matched to a gene: 9. The CDR3 sequence is 14 residues long. Germline-derived CDR1 and CDR2 are LNHDA and SQIVND (reference sequence).

The V gene is TRBV29-1, the J gene TRBJ1-1; no reliable D call. The length of the CDR3 is 10 residues. Germline V lookup: CDR1 SQVTM, CDR2 ANQGSEA. V lost 7 bases and J lost 7, with 10 bases in between. The CDR3 spells CSGVRDEAFF. The CDR3 region has the DNA TGCAGCGGCGTCAGAGATGAAGCTTTCTTT.

The chain joins TRBV20-1 to TRBJ1-2; D might be TRBD1 (5 bases). The length of the CDR3 is 13 residues. Trimming shortened V by 6 bases and J by 3 bases, and 14 bases separated the two germline ends. CDR1 DFQATT and CDR2 SNEGSKA come from the germline V gene (reference sequence). The CDR3 coding sequence is TGCAGTGCGTCCGGGACTAGCGACTATGGCTACACCTTC. This gives the protein CSASGTSDYGYTF.

This chain uses TRBV20-1 with TRBJ1-1; a weak D match, TRBD1 (6 bases). The ends were cut back, 0 bases at V and 8 bases at J, with 25 bases in the middle. CDR3 length: 17 residues. Germline V lookup: CDR1 DFQATT, CDR2 SNEGSKA (reference sequence). The CDR3 sequence: CSARENPVKLGTPEAFF. As DNA, the CDR3 is TGCAGTGCTAGAGAGAACCCGGTAAAATTGGGGACACCGGAAGCTTTCTTT.

V usage is TRBV5-1 and J usage is TRBJ2-7, with D perhaps TRBD1 (6 bases). This CDR3 spans 11 amino acids. CDR1 is SGHRS and CDR2 is YFSETQ in the germline V gene. V gave up 5 bases and J gave up 12 bases, with 15 bases separating them. In DNA form, the CDR3 reads TGCGCCAGCAGTCGTCCCAGGGGCCTGTACTTC. It is translated as CASSRPRGLYF.

This chain connects TRBV20-1 to TRBJ1-5; D is ambiguous. Germline CDR1 and CDR2: DFQATT and SNEGSKA (reference sequence). V lost 0 bases and J 4 bases, leaving 13 bases between the germline ends. CDR3 size: 15 residues. As DNA, the CDR3 is TGCAGTGCTAGAGAAGCCGGGTTTCTAAATCAGCCCCAGCATTTT. It specifies CSAREAGFLNQPQHF.

This rearrangement joins TRBV7-2 to TRBJ1-5; D remains ambiguous. From germline, CDR1 is SGHTA and CDR2 FQGNSA. CDR3 size: 13 residues. V was trimmed by 5 bases and J by 11 bases, leaving 16 bases between them. The CDR3 region has the DNA TGTGCCAGCAGCCAGTCCGGTTGGGAGACCCAGCATTTT. Residues: CASSQSGWETQHF.

This clonotype has a count of ten or more. The germline gene is not matched at one end of the junction; a read error may be the cause. V is TRBV2 and J is TRBJ1-2, with D possibly being TRBD1 (5 bases). The CDR3 contains 11 residues. Germline lookup yields CDR1 SNHLY and CDR2 FYNNEI. The CDR3 region is CASGAGYGYIF. DNA of the CDR3: TGTGCCAGCGGGGCCGGGTATGGCTACATCTTC.

This clonotype has at least ten counts. The gene calls are TRBV15 and TRBJ1-1; D gene ambiguous. The CDR3 covers 14 residues. Germline V CDR1 and CDR2: LNHNV, YYDKDF (reference sequence). V was cut by 0 bases and J by 0 bases, with 5 bases left in between. The CDR3 region has the DNA TGTGCCACCAGCAGAGACAGTTTGAACACTGAAGCTTTCTTT. Residues: CATSRDSLNTEAFF.

This clonotype was counted only a few times. This chain joins TRBV2 and TRBJ2-7, with TRBD2 matching over 11 bases. Germline V gene lookup returns CDR1 SNHLY and CDR2 FYNNEI. J was trimmed by 2 bases and V by 6 bases; bases with no gene match: 9. This CDR3 has 16 amino acids. The CDR3 DNA follows: TGTGCCAGCAGCGACGTGGGACTAGCGGAAACCTACGAGCAGTACTTC. It specifies CASSDVGLAETYEQYF.

The rearrangement links TRBV20-1 to TRBJ1-4; D uncertain. V dropped 0 bases and J dropped 8 bases, with 22 bases sitting between them. The CDR3 has 17 residues. Germline V gene lookup returns CDR1 DFQATT and CDR2 SNEGSKA (reference sequence). DNA for the CDR3: TGCAGTGCTAGAGATCTTTTGGGGTCCCAGGAGCCCGAAAAACTGTTTTTT. Translating it yields CSARDLLGSQEPEKLFF.

V and J are TRBV5-1 and TRBJ2-2, with D possibly being TRBD1 (6 bases). Trimming took 3 bases from V and 3 from J, leaving 12 bases between them. The CDR3 spans 15 residues. Germline lookup yields CDR1 SGHRS and CDR2 YFSETQ. The CDR3 DNA follows: TGCGCCAGCAGCTCAGACCAGGGGTACACCGGGGAGCTGTTTTTT. This encodes CASSSDQGYTGELFF.

This clonotype was observed at least ten times. This rearrangement joins TRBV29-1 to TRBJ1-1, with a tentative D call TRBD1 (5 bases). V lost 2 bases to trimming and J lost 0 bases, with 13 bases between them. From germline, CDR1 is SQVTM and CDR2 ANQGSEA. The CDR3 is 15 amino acids. CDR3 DNA sequence: TGCAGCGTTGAACTCCAGGACAACATGAACACTGAAGCTTTCTTT. Residues: CSVELQDNMNTEAFF.

V is TRBV10-2 and J is TRBJ1-2; tentative D call: TRBD1 (5 bases). CDR1 is WSHSY and CDR2 is SAAADI in the germline V gene. CDR3 length: 14 residues. The V and J ends lost 8 bases and 6 bases respectively, with 19 bases between them. The CDR3 DNA reads TGCGCCAGCCAATCGGGGGAGGCAAATAATGGCTACACCTTC. Translating gives CASQSGEANNGYTF.

This chain connects TRBV5-6 to TRBJ1-2; D call uncertain. V lost 2 bases and J lost 2, with 13 bases in between. The CDR3 loop spans 15 amino acids. Germline CDR1 and CDR2: SGHDT and YYEEEE. The CDR3 bases are TGTGCCAGCAGCTTCCGGGTTTCTGACAACTATGGCTACACCTTC. This encodes CASSFRVSDNYGYTF.

The V gene is TRBV25-1, the J gene TRBJ2-7; maybe TRBD2 (6 bases). V lost 5 bases, J lost 7 bases, and 18 bases lay in between. There are 14 residues in the CDR3. Germline lookup yields CDR1 MGHDK and CDR2 SYGVNS. This CDR3 reads CASSKFGGDDEQYF. The CDR3 DNA reads as TGTGCCAGCAGTAAATTTGGCGGGGACGATGAGCAGTACTTC.

The chain links TRBV7-3 to TRBJ1-4; TRBD1 is a possible D gene (5 bases). The CDR3 consists of 15 residues. V lost 2 bases, J lost 3 bases, and 10 bases lay in between. Germline CDR1 and CDR2: SGHTA and FQGTGA. The CDR3 coding sequence is TGTGCCAGCAGCTTAGGGGACGGACCTAATGAAAAACTGTTTTTT. Protein sequence: CASSLGDGPNEKLFF.

The rearrangement uses TRBV10-3 and TRBJ2-7, with a weak D call TRBD1 (7 bases). The germline V gene has CDR1 ENHRY and CDR2 SYGVKD. This CDR3 contains 13 residues. Trimming left V 6 bases short and J 4 bases short, with 13 bases between. The CDR3: CAIRTGRRYEQYF. The CDR3 DNA is TGTGCCATCAGGACAGGGAGGAGGTACGAGCAGTACTTC.

The sample holds many counts of this clonotype. V usage is TRBV2 and J usage is TRBJ2-7; TRBD1 is a possible D gene (6 bases). This CDR3 has 14 amino acids. V was pared by 4 bases and J by 0 bases, with 10 bases between. Germline-derived CDR1 and CDR2 are SNHLY and FYNNEI. CDR3 bases: TGTGCCAGCAGTGCTCCGGGACACTCCTACGAGCAGTACTTC. It yields the protein CASSAPGHSYEQYF. The entire variable domain, with the rest obtained from reference TRBV2 and TRBJ2-7, is as follows: EPEVTQTPSHQVTQMGQEVILRCVPISNHLYFYWYRQILGQKVEFLVSFYNNEISEKSEIFDDQFSVERPDGSNFTLKIRSTKLEDSAMYFCASSAPGHSYEQYFGPGTRLTVT.

The CDR3 nucleotides read TGCAGTGCTAGAAGGGCAGCATTAAATCAGCCCCAGCATTTT. Its translation is CSARRAALNQPQHF. The rearrangement uses TRBV20-1 and TRBJ1-5; D is unresolved. Trimming shortened V by 2 bases and J by 4 bases, and 12 bases separated the two germline ends. The CDR3 extends over 14 amino acids. Germline V gene sequence: CDR1 DFQATT, CDR2 SNEGSKA (reference sequence).

This clonotype was seen many times. The V call is TRBV2, the J call TRBJ2-7, with D possibly being TRBD1 or TRBD2 (5 bases each). Germline lookup yields CDR1 SNHLY and CDR2 FYNNEI. This CDR3 contains 13 residues. The germline V and J ends were trimmed by 7 bases and 3 bases, with 13 bases remaining between them. The CDR3 loop reads CASTLRGSYEQYF. CDR3 DNA sequence: TGTGCCAGCACTTTGAGGGGAAGCTACGAGCAGTACTTC.